Listed here are 30 T cell receptor beta chains from one sample, sequenced in a study of blood T cell repertoires in COVID-19. Method: immunoSEQ multiplex PCR; TCRdb's copy keeps in-frame clones and lacks some. The repertoire includes around 340,000 clones, almost 90% of them detected once, and 1% sits in the top ten. The sequenced material came from PBMCs or T cells enriched from blood (not recorded which). These receptors were collected from a woman in her thirties who had been exposed to COVID-19.

The rearrangement joins TRBV10-1 to TRBJ1-4, with D possibly being TRBD1 (6 bases). Germline-derived CDR1 and CDR2 are WNHNN and SYGVQD (reference sequence). This CDR3 has 13 amino acids. V dropped 3 bases and J dropped 7 bases, with 9 bases sitting between them. CDR3 DNA: TGCGCCAGCAGTGACCGGGGGGCTGAAAAACTGTTTTTT. Translation: CASSDRGAEKLFF.

The genes are TRBV18 and TRBJ2-7, with 9 bases fitting TRBD2. The CDR3 runs 16 residues. V trimming: 2 bases; J trimming: 0 bases; junction bases outside the gene matches: 5. Per the germline V gene, CDR1 is KGHSH and CDR2 is LQKENI. CDR3 amino acids: CASSPFGLANSYEQYF. For the CDR3, the DNA is TGTGCCAGCTCACCATTCGGACTAGCGAACTCCTACGAGCAGTACTTC. Filled out from reference TRBV18 and TRBJ2-7, the complete variable domain reads NAGVMQNPRHLVRRRGQEARLRCSPMKGHSHVYWYRQLPEEGLKFMVYLQKENIIDESGMPKERFSAEFPKEGPSILRIQQVVRGDSAAYFCASSPFGLANSYEQYFGPGTRLTVT.

This sequence joins TRBV9 and TRBJ2-7; possibly TRBD1 for D (6 bases). The CDR3 runs 15 residues. The germline V gene encodes CDR1 SGDLS and CDR2 YYNGEE. Trimming took 4 bases from V and 2 from J, leaving 16 bases between them. CDR3 coding DNA: TGTGCCAGCAGCCCCGGACAGTCTATCACCTACGAGCAGTACTTC. Its protein product is CASSPGQSITYEQYF.

Regarding this clone: This sample also contains other DNA sequences that code for the same CDR3. The rearrangement links TRBV18 to TRBJ2-7; D call uncertain. The CDR3 is 13 residues long. Trimming removed 2 bases at V and 2 bases at J, with 7 bases between. Germline lookup yields CDR1 KGHSH and CDR2 LQKENI. The CDR3 DNA is TGTGCCAGCTCACCAGGCACCACCTACGAGCAGTACTTC. Its translation: CASSPGTTYEQYF.

The genes are TRBV11-3 and TRBJ2-7, with a weak D call TRBD1 (6 bases). The ends were cut back, 2 bases at V and 3 bases at J, with 17 bases in the middle. CDR1 and CDR2 from the germline V gene are SGHNT and YENEEA. This CDR3 is 16 amino acids long. The chain's CDR3 is CASSLTVVGANYEQYF. CDR3 coding DNA: TGTGCCAGCAGCTTAACTGTTGTGGGGGCGAACTACGAGCAGTACTTC.

The chain joins TRBV11-3 to TRBJ1-2; 7 bases map to TRBD1. The CDR3 is made up of 15 amino acids. Germline V gene lookup returns CDR1 SGHNT and CDR2 YENEEA. V trimming: 6 bases; J trimming: 5 bases; junction bases outside the gene matches: 12. The CDR3 here is CASSQNRQGLYGYTF. DNA for the CDR3: TGTGCCAGCAGTCAAAATCGACAGGGCCTATATGGCTACACCTTC.

V usage is TRBV6-5 and J usage is TRBJ2-7, with D uncertain. This CDR3 region has 13 residues. V dropped 11 bases and J dropped 0 bases, with 14 bases sitting between them. Germline V gene lookup returns CDR1 MNHEY and CDR2 SVGAGI. Written as DNA, the CDR3 is TGTGCCGCTTTACAGATTAGCTCCTACGAGCAGTACTTC. Its translation: CAALQISSYEQYF.

The chain uses TRBV5-1 and TRBJ2-7; D is uncertain. The CDR3 sequence is 13 residues long. The V gene lost 4 bases and the J gene lost 7 bases, with 15 bases spanning the gap. Germline CDR1 and CDR2: SGHRS and YFSETQ. The CDR3 nucleotides read TGCGCCAGCAGCGGCGACATCCTCTCAGAGCAGTACTTC. This codes for CASSGDILSEQYF.

In its sample, this clone was seen a few times. The chain recombines TRBV3-1 (or the pseudogene TRBV3-2) with TRBJ1-5; 8 nucleotides match TRBD1. This CDR3 is built from 14 residues. CDR1 is LGHDT, CDR2 YNNKEL, per germline (reference sequence). V gave up 4 bases and J gave up 5 bases; unmatched junction bases: 4. CDR3 in DNA: TGTGCCAGCAGCCTCGGACAGGGCGATCAGCCCCAGCATTTT. It encodes CASSLGQGDQPQHF.

The chain recombines TRBV7-9 with TRBJ2-7; D perhaps matches TRBD1 (5 bases). V dropped 1 base and J dropped 2 bases, with 12 bases sitting between them. This CDR3 has 15 residues. Germline values: CDR1 SEHNR, CDR2 FQNEAQ (reference sequence). Here the CDR3 reads CASSLVDNGPYEQYF. The CDR3 DNA sequence: TGTGCCAGCAGCTTAGTGGACAACGGACCCTACGAGCAGTACTTC.

V and J are TRBV19 and TRBJ1-5; TRBD1 aligns across 8 bases. Trimming took 1 base from V and 0 from J; bases not matched to a gene: 2. This CDR3 is built from 16 residues. The germline V gene encodes CDR1 LNHDA and CDR2 SQIVND (reference sequence). Written as DNA, the CDR3 is TGTGCCAGTAGTATAGGGACAGGGTTTAGCAATCAGCCCCAGCATTTT. Its protein is CASSIGTGFSNQPQHF.

This sequence joins TRBV15 and TRBJ2-2; TRBD2 aligns across 13 bases. V trimming: 5 bases; J trimming: 4 bases; junction bases outside the gene matches: 22. Per germline, CDR1 LNHNV and CDR2 YYDKDF (reference sequence). The CDR3 extends over 22 amino acids. CDR3 DNA: TGTGCCACCAGCGGCGCGTCACTAGCGGGAGGGTGGCCTGGGGTAGGCACCGGGGAGCTGTTTTTT. Translating it yields CATSGASLAGGWPGVGTGELFF.

This chain links TRBV9 with TRBJ2-7; TRBD1 aligns across 7 bases. The length of the CDR3 is 15 residues. The V gene's germline CDR1 is SGDLS and CDR2 YYNGEE. The ends lost 0 bases at V and 2 bases at J; junction bases unmatched: 5. Here the CDR3 DNA reads TGTGCCAGCAGCGTAGGGGACAGTCGAACCTACGAGCAGTACTTC. Its protein product is CASSVGDSRTYEQYF.

The chain carries TRBV9 and TRBJ2-2; 8 bases are a match to TRBD2. Looked up from germline, CDR1 is SGDLS and CDR2 is YYNGEE. This CDR3 contains 17 residues. Trimming took 0 bases from V and 0 from J; bases not matched to a gene: 4. The DNA for the CDR3 is TGTGCCAGCAGCGTAGCGGGCGGGAGGCCGAACACCGGGGAGCTGTTTTTT. Amino acid sequence: CASSVAGGRPNTGELFF. The complete variable domain, with remaining parts taken from reference TRBV9 and TRBJ2-2, reads DSGVTQTPKHLITATGQRVTLRCSPRSGDLSVYWYQQSLDQGLQFLIQYYNGEERAKGNILERFSAQQFPDLHSELNLSSLELGDSALYFCASSVAGGRPNTGELFFGEGSRLTVL.

The chain combines TRBV19 with TRBJ1-5, with 8 bases lining up with TRBD1. The CDR3 is 18 amino acids. J was trimmed by 6 bases and V by 5 bases; bases with no gene match: 18. Germline V gene lookup returns CDR1 LNHDA and CDR2 SQIVND (reference sequence). In DNA, the CDR3 is TGTGCCAGTAGTGTGAGGACAGGGCTGTCTGGGGCGGGTCAGCCCCAGCATTTT. Its translation: CASSVRTGLSGAGQPQHF.

The chain recombines TRBV28 with TRBJ1-2, with D possibly being TRBD1 (6 bases). CDR3 length: 15 residues. Trimming pared 7 bases from V and 1 base from J, leaving 16 bases between. The germline CDR1 and CDR2 sequences are MDHEN and SYDVKM. The CDR3 sequence: CASTTGLGINYGYTF. Written as DNA, the CDR3 is TGTGCCAGCACCACAGGGCTGGGGATTAACTATGGCTACACCTTC.

This sequence joins TRBV7-6 and TRBJ2-1; perhaps TRBD1 as D (6 bases). V lost 5 bases to trimming and J lost 2 bases, with 22 bases between them. The CDR3 is made up of 18 amino acids. Germline CDR1 SGHVS, CDR2 FNYEAQ. This CDR3 is CASSPDRPGQLTYNEQFF. In nucleotides, the CDR3 is TGTGCCAGCAGCCCTGACAGACCGGGACAACTTACCTACAATGAGCAGTTCTTC.

This clone was seen a handful of times. V and J are TRBV2 and TRBJ1-1; D is perhaps TRBD1 (5 bases). V dropped 5 bases and J dropped 2 bases, with 9 bases sitting between them. CDR3 length equals 13 residues. Germline-derived CDR1 and CDR2 are SNHLY and FYNNEI. The CDR3 sequence is CASSWGGNTEAFF. In nucleotides, the CDR3 is TGTGCCAGCAGTTGGGGGGGAAACACTGAAGCTTTCTTT. Drawing the rest from reference TRBV2 and TRBJ1-1, the complete variable domain is EPEVTQTPSHQVTQMGQEVILRCVPISNHLYFYWYRQILGQKVEFLVSFYNNEISEKSEIFDDQFSVERPDGSNFTLKIRSTKLEDSAMYFCASSWGGNTEAFFGQGTRLTVV.

V usage is TRBV28 and J usage is TRBJ2-1; 8 bases are shared with TRBD2. Germline V gene sequence: CDR1 MDHEN, CDR2 SYDVKM. The CDR3 is 16 residues long. V dropped 2 bases and J dropped 9; count of bases not matched to a gene: 12. CDR3 coding DNA: TGTGCCAGCAGTTTAGATTTAGCGGGGAAGGGTAGTGAGCAGTTCTTC. Its translation: CASSLDLAGKGSEQFF.

This chain uses TRBV2 with TRBJ1-1; D remains ambiguous. This CDR3 region has 14 residues. Deletions cut 7 bases from V and 5 bases from J, with 17 bases between. Germline V gene lookup returns CDR1 SNHLY and CDR2 FYNNEI. CDR3 DNA sequence: TGTGCCAGCACGAGAAATGAAGCCGGGACTGAAGCTTTCTTT. This codes for CASTRNEAGTEAFF.

The CDR3 DNA follows: TGCAGTGCAAGACTCACAGATACGCAGTATTTT. Translated, it gives CSARLTDTQYF. The chain is built from TRBV20-1 and TRBJ2-3; D remains unclear. The CDR3 covers 11 residues. From germline, CDR1 is DFQATT and CDR2 SNEGSKA (reference sequence). The V end was cut by 6 bases, the J end by 2 bases, with 6 bases between.

The CDR3 DNA reads as TGCGCCAGCAGCGAAGGAGGAGTTGCTGAAGCTTTCTTT. Its translation is CASSEGGVAEAFF. This sequence joins TRBV5-1 and TRBJ1-1; no firm D call. The germline V and J ends were trimmed by 4 bases and 6 bases, with 13 bases remaining between them. The CDR3 consists of 13 residues. The germline CDR1 and CDR2 sequences are SGHRS and YFSETQ. The whole variable domain, filled in from reference TRBV5-1 and TRBJ1-1, reads KAGVTQTPRYLIKTRGQQVTLSCSPISGHRSVSWYQQTPGQGLQFLFEYFSETQRNKGNFPGRFSGRQFSNSRSEMNVSTLELGDSALYLCASSEGGVAEAFFGQGTRLTVV.

The chain has TRBV5-1 and TRBJ2-5; possible D gene TRBD1, 5 bases. The germline V and J ends were trimmed by 3 bases and 7 bases, with 19 bases remaining between them. Germline loops: CDR1 SGHRS, CDR2 YFSETQ. This CDR3 is built from 15 residues. DNA of the CDR3: TGCGCCAGCAGCTCAACTCATTCAGGGAAAGGGACCCAGTACTTC. Protein: CASSSTHSGKGTQYF.

The J gene is TRBJ2-5, the V gene TRBV9; 7 bases are shared with TRBD1. The CDR3 is 17 residues long. V dropped 3 bases and J dropped 1; count of bases not matched to a gene: 12. CDR1 is SGDLS and CDR2 is YYNGEE in the germline V gene. CDR3 in DNA: TGTGCCAGCAGCGCTAAGACTGGGACAGCTTCCCAAGAGACCCAGTACTTC. The encoded protein is CASSAKTGTASQETQYF.

This clone was seen a handful of times. The V call is TRBV7-9, the J call TRBJ1-1; D uncertain. V was clipped by 2 bases and J by 5 bases, with 6 bases between them. CDR1 is SEHNR and CDR2 is FQNEAQ in the germline V gene (reference sequence). This CDR3 spans 12 amino acids. The CDR3 DNA follows: TGTGCCAGCAGCTTACTATGGACTGAAGCTTTCTTT. Protein: CASSLLWTEAFF.

This chain links TRBV5-6 with TRBJ2-1, with 7 positions matching TRBD1. This CDR3 comprises 14 residues. Germline values: CDR1 SGHDT, CDR2 YYEEEE. V lost 0 bases to trimming and J lost 7 bases; unmatched junction nucleotides: 4. The CDR3 is CASSLGGTVNEQFF. The DNA of the CDR3 is TGTGCCAGCAGCTTGGGGGGGACAGTGAATGAGCAGTTCTTC.

This rearrangement joins TRBV7-8 to TRBJ1-5; a possible D gene is TRBD1 (6 bases). The CDR3 covers 17 residues. Trimming took 1 base from V and 0 from J, leaving 13 bases between them. Germline loops: CDR1 SGHVS, CDR2 FQNEAQ. This CDR3 reads CASSLERTAYSNQPQHF. The CDR3 nucleotides read TGTGCCAGCAGCTTAGAACGGACAGCGTATAGCAATCAGCCCCAGCATTTT. The whole variable domain, remainder taken from reference TRBV7-8 and TRBJ1-5, is GAGVSQSPRYKVAKRGQDVALRCDPISGHVSLFWYQQALGQGPEFLTYFQNEAQLDKSGLPSDRFFAERPEGSVSTLKIQRTQQEDSAVYLCASSLERTAYSNQPQHFGDGTRLSIL.

The V gene is TRBV5-4, the J gene TRBJ2-1, with 8 bases that match TRBD1. Germline V lookup: CDR1 SGHNT, CDR2 YYREEE (reference sequence). This CDR3 comprises 14 residues. V dropped 9 bases and J dropped 8; count of bases not matched to a gene: 13. In DNA form, the CDR3 reads TGTGCCAACCTGGACAGGGCCTCAATGGATGAGCAGTTCTTC. Amino acid sequence: CANLDRASMDEQFF.

V is TRBV5-1 and J is TRBJ1-3; 8 nucleotides align to TRBD1. There are 16 residues in the CDR3. Trimming at V came to 4 bases and at J to 8 bases, leaving 14 bases not matched to a gene. The germline V gene encodes CDR1 SGHRS and CDR2 YFSETQ. CDR3 residues: CASSLGQGGTDDTIYF. The CDR3 DNA sequence: TGCGCCAGCAGCCTAGGACAGGGTGGGACCGATGACACCATATATTTT.

The chain has TRBV10-3 and TRBJ2-2, with 10 bases fitting TRBD2. Germline CDR1 ENHRY, CDR2 SYGVKD. The V and J ends lost 0 bases and 4 bases, in that order; junction bases with no gene match: 2. The CDR3 has 16 residues. CDR3 protein: CAISESSSGGTGELFF. The CDR3 DNA follows: TGTGCCATCAGTGAGTCATCTAGCGGGGGCACCGGGGAGCTGTTTTTT.